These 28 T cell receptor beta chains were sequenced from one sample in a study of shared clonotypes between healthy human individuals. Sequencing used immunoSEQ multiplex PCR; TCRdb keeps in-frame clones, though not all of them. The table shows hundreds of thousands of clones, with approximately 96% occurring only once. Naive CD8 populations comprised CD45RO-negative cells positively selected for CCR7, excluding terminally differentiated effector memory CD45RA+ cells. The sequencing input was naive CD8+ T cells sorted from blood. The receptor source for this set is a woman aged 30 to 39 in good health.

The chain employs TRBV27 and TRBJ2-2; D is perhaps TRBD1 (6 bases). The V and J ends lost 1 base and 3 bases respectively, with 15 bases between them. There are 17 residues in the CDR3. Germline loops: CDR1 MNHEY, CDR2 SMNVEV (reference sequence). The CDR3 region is CASSLFPGDEDTGELFF. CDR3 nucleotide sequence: TGTGCCAGCAGTTTATTCCCAGGGGATGAGGACACCGGGGAGCTGTTTTTT.

The DNA for the CDR3 is TGTGCCAGCAGCATTAACCCGGGTACTGAAGCTTTCTTT. As protein: CASSINPGTEAFF. The J gene is TRBJ1-1, the V gene TRBV7-9; D gene uncertain. Germline assignment: CDR1 SEHNR and CDR2 FQNEAQ (reference sequence). The length of the CDR3 is 13 residues. Trimming shortened V by 5 bases and J by 5 bases, and 12 bases separated the two germline ends.

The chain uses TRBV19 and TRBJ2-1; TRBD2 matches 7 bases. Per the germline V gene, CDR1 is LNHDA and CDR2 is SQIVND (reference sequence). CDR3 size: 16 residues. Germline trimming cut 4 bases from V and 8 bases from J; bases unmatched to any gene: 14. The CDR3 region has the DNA TGTGCCAGTAGTAATCTGATTGGGGGAGGGTGGCATGAGCAGTTCTTC. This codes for CASSNLIGGGWHEQFF.

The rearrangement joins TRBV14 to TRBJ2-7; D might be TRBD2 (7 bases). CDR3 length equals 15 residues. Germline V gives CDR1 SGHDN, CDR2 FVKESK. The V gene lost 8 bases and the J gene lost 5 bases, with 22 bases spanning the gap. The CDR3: CASAAQGGVRNEQYF. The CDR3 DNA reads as TGTGCCAGCGCTGCCCAAGGGGGGGTAAGGAACGAGCAGTACTTC. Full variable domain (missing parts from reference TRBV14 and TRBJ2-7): EAGVTQFPSHSVIEKGQTVTLRCDPISGHDNLYWYRRVMGKEIKFLLHFVKESKQDESGMPNNRFLAERTGGTYSTLKVQPAELEDSGVYFCASAAQGGVRNEQYFGPGTRLTVT.

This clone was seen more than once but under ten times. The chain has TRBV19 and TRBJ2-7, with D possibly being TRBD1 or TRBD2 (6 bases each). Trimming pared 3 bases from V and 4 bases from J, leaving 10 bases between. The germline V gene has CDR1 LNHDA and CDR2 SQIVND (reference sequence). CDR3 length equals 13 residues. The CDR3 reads CASSIWGAYEQYF. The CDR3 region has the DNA TGTGCCAGTAGTATCTGGGGGGCTTACGAGCAGTACTTC. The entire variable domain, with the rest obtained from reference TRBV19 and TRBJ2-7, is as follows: DGGITQSPKYLFRKEGQNVTLSCEQNLNHDAMYWYRQDPGQGLRLIYYSQIVNDFQKGDIAEGYSVSREKKESFPLTVTSAQKNPTAFYLCASSIWGAYEQYFGPGTRLTVT.

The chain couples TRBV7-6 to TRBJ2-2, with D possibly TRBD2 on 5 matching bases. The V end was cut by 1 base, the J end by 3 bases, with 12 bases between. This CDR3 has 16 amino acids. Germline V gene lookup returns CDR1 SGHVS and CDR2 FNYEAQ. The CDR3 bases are TGTGCCAGCAGCTTAGGGCCAGCGGCATACACCGGGGAGCTGTTTTTT. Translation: CASSLGPAAYTGELFF.

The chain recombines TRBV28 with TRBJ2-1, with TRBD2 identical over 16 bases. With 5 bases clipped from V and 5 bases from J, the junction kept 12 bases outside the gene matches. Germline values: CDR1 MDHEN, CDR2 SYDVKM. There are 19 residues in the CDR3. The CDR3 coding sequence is TGTGCCAGCAGTCCTGGGACTAGCGGGAGGGCCGCATTAGACAATGAGCAGTTCTTC. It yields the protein CASSPGTSGRAALDNEQFF.

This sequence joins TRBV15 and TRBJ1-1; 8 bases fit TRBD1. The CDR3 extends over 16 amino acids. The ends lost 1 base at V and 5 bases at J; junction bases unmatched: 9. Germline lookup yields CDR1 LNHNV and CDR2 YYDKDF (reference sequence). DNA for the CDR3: TGTGCCACCAGCAGAGGTTCCGGGACAGGTAAAACTGAAGCTTTCTTT. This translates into CATSRGSGTGKTEAFF.

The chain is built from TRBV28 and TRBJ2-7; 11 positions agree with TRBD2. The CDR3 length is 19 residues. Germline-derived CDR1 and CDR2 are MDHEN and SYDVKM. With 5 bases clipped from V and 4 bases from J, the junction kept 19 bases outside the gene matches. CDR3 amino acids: CASSTAVLAGGPAGYEQYF. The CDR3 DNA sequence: TGTGCCAGCAGTACAGCGGTTTTAGCGGGAGGGCCCGCGGGGTACGAGCAGTACTTC. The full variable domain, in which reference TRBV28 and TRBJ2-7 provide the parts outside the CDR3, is DVKVTQSSRYLVKRTGEKVFLECVQDMDHENMFWYRQDPGLGLRLIYFSYDVKMKEKGDIPEGYSVSREKKERFSLILESASTNQTSMYLCASSTAVLAGGPAGYEQYFGPGTRLTVT.

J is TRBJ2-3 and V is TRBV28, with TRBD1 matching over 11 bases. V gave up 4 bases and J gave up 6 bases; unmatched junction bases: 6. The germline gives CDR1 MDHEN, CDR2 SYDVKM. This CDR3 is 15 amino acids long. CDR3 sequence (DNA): TGTGCCAGCAGTTATCCGGGACAGGGGGTCGATACGCAGTATTTT. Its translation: CASSYPGQGVDTQYF.

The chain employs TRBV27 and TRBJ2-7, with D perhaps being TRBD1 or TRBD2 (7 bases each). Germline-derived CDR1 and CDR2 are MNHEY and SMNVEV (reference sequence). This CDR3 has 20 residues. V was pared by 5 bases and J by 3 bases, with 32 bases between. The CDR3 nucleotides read TGTGCCAGCAGTCCTTTGACAGGGCGATTCGGTGGCGGGGGTTACTACGAGCAGTACTTC. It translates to CASSPLTGRFGGGGYYEQYF.

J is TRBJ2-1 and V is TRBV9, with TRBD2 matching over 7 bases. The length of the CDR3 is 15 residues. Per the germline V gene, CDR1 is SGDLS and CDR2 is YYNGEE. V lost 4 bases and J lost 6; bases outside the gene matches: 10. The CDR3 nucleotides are TGTGCCAGCAGCTCGTCGGGAGGCCCCTCCAATGAGCAGTTCTTC. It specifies CASSSSGGPSNEQFF.

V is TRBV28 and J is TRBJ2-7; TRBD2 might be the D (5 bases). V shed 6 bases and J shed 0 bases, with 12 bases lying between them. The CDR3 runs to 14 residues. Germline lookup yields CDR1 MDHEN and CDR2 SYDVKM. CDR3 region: CASRGLSGSYEQYF. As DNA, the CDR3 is TGTGCCAGCAGGGGTTTGAGCGGCTCCTACGAGCAGTACTTC.

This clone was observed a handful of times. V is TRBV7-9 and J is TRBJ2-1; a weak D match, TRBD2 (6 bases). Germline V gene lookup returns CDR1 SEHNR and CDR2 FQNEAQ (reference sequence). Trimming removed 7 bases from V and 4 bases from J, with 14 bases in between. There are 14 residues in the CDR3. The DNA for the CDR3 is TGTGCCAGCACCCCTCGCGGGGTTTACAATGAGCAGTTCTTC. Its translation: CASTPRGVYNEQFF. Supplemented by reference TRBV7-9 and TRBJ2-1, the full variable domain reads DTGVSQNPRHKITKRGQNVTFRCDPISEHNRLYWYRQTLGQGPEFLTYFQNEAQLEKSRLLSDRFSAERPKGSFSTLEIQRTEQGDSAMYLCASTPRGVYNEQFFGPGTRLTVL.

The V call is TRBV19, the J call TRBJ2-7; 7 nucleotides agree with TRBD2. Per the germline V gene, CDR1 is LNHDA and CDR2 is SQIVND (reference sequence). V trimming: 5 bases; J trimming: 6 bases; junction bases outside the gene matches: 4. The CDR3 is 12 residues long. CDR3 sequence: CASSATSFEQYF. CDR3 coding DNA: TGTGCCAGTAGTGCGACTAGCTTCGAGCAGTACTTC.

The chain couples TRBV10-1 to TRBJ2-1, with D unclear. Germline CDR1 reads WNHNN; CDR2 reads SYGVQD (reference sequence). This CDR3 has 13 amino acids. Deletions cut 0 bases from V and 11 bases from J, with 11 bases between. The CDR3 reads CASSESGSHQQFF. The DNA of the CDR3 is TGCGCCAGCAGTGAGTCGGGAAGCCACCAGCAGTTCTTC.

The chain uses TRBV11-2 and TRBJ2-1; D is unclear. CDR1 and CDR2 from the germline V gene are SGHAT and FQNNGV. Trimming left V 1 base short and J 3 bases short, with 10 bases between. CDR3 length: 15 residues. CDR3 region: CASSLALDGYNEQFF. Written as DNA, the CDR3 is TGTGCCAGCAGCTTAGCCCTGGACGGCTACAATGAGCAGTTCTTC. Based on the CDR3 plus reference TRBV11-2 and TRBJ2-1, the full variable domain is EAGVAQSPRYKIIEKRQSVAFWCNPISGHATLYWYQQILGQGPKLLIQFQNNGVVDDSQLPKDRFSAERLKGVDSTLKIQPAKLEDSAVYLCASSLALDGYNEQFFGPGTRLTVL.

CDR3 loop: CASSRETGSVYGYTF. Here the CDR3 DNA reads TGTGCCAGCAGCCGAGAAACGGGGTCAGTCTATGGCTACACCTTC. The V and J genes are TRBV5-8 and TRBJ1-2; unclear D gene. The CDR3 is 15 residues long. The V end was cut by 4 bases, the J end by 4 bases, with 17 bases between. Germline V gene data show CDR1 as SGHTS and CDR2 as YDEGEE.

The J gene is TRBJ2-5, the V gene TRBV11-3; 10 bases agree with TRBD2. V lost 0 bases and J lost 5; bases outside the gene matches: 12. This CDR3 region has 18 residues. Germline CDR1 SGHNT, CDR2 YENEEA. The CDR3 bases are TGTGCCAGCAGCTTAGATAACCCCAGCGGGAGGGCCGACGAGACCCAGTACTTC. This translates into CASSLDNPSGRADETQYF. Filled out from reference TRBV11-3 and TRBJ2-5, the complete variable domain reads EAGVVQSPRYKIIEKKQPVAFWCNPISGHNTLYWYLQNLGQGPELLIRYENEEAVDDSQLPKDRFSAERLKGVDSTLKIQPAELGDSAVYLCASSLDNPSGRADETQYFGPGTRLLVL.

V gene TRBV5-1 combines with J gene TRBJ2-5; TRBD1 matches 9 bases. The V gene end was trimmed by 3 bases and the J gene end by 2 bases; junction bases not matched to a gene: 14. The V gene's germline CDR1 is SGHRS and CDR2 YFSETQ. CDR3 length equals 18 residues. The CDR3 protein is CASSSSDRGVQLQETQYF. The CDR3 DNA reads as TGCGCCAGCAGCTCTTCGGACAGGGGAGTTCAGCTGCAAGAGACCCAGTACTTC.

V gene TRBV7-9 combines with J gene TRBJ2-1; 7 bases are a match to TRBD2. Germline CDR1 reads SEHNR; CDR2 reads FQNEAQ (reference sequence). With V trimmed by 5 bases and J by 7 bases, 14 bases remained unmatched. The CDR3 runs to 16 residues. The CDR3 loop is CASSASREALRNEQFF. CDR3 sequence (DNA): TGTGCCAGCAGCGCATCACGGGAGGCCCTTAGGAATGAGCAGTTCTTC.

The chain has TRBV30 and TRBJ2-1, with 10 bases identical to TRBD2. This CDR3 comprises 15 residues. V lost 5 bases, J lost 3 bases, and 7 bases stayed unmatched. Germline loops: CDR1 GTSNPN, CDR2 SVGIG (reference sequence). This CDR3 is CAWVGTSAYYNEQFF. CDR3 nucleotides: TGTGCCTGGGTTGGGACTAGCGCCTACTACAATGAGCAGTTCTTC.

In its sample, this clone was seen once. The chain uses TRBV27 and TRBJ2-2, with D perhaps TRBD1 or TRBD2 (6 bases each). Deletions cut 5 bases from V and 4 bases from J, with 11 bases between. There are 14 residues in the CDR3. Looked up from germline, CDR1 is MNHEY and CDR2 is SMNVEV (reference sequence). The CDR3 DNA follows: TGTGCCAGCAGTCAAGGGGGAGGCACCGGGGAGCTGTTTTTT. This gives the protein CASSQGGGTGELFF.

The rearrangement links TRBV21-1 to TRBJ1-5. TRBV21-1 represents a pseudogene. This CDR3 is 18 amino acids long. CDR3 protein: CASSKEINPTPVSEPQHF. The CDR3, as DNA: TGTGCCAGCAGCAAAGAAATAAATCCGACTCCCGTTAGTGAGCCCCAGCATTTT.

As DNA, the CDR3 is TGTGCCAGCAGCTTAGTTGCACTAAGGGGACTAGCAAGCACAGATACGCAGTATTTT. Protein: CASSLVALRGLASTDTQYF. The chain links TRBV7-9 to TRBJ2-3; 9 nucleotides agree with TRBD2. Germline-derived CDR1 and CDR2 are SEHNR and FQNEAQ (reference sequence). The ends lost 1 base at V and 0 bases at J; junction bases unmatched: 11. The CDR3 consists of 19 residues.

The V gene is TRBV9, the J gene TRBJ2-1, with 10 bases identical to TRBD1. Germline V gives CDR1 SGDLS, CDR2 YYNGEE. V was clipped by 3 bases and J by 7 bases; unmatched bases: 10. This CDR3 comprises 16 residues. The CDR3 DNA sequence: TGTGCCAGCAGCGGACGCGGACAGGGGGGAAATAATGAGCAGTTCTTC. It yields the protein CASSGRGQGGNNEQFF.

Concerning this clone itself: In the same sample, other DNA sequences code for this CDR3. The CDR3 DNA is TGTGCCAGCAGTTCTGCCTACGAGCAGTACTTC. The encoded protein is CASSSAYEQYF. The chain has TRBV27 and TRBJ2-7; D not certain. The V and J ends lost 4 bases and 2 bases respectively, with 3 bases between them. The CDR3 has 11 amino acids. Germline V gene lookup returns CDR1 MNHEY and CDR2 SMNVEV (reference sequence).

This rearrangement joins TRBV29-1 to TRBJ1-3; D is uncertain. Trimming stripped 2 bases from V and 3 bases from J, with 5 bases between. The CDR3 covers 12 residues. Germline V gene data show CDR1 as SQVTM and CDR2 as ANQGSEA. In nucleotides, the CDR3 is TGCAGCGTTGAATTATTTGGAAACACCATATATTTT. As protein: CSVELFGNTIYF.